This TCR beta chain was identified in a study of blood T cell repertoires in COVID-19 (TCRdb year 2020). Describing the broader study: Samples from collaborators originated in the United States, Italy and Spain and spanned both the acute and convalescent phases of COVID-19. Samples were obtained from the ongoing ImmuneRACE study (first 160 participants) and from about 1,300 subjects provided by 6 global collaborators. The prospective study material was composed of cDNA or gDNA derived from T cells, B-cell-depleted T cells, or PBMCs. Subjects who had been exposed to COVID-19, were actively infected with it, or had recovered from it provided the deeply sampled blood TCRbeta repertoires that made up the dataset. The repertoires were released in a freely available public database intended as a resource for research on the immune response to SARS-CoV-2. Where available, HLA class I and class II types were obtained from metadata supplied by the sample provider rather than from assay-based typing. The sample metadata nearly always contained a de-identified subject ID, COVID-19 status, age in years and sex. General study outcomes and caveats: Clinical and demographic metadata were provided uncurated, with the amount varying by source and participant.

With respect to this clone: Its recognized antigen is unknown. Base qualities are not recorded, but no much larger clone differs from it by a single base. This sample also contains other DNA sequences that code for the same CDR3.

Between the V and J ends, shortened by 4 bases and 4 bases respectively, the junction contains 14 bases. The CDR3 covers 14 residues, taking in both the cysteine and the phenylalanine. Left in the record is the CDR3 DNA by itself, 42 bases read in frame from the first base. Reading the germline V gene gives CDR1 SGHRS and CDR2 YFSETQ. Participants in the prospective study were enrolled through a virtual design, were aged about 18 to 90 years, and lived in 24 United States geographic areas. Cohort assignment in the prospective study relied on participant-reported clinical history from a screening survey and a study questionnaire. ImmuneRACE Cohort 3 recovered participants were defined by two consecutive negative NP/OP PCR tests, healthcare professional clearance, or symptom resolution. Each participant in the prospective study had whole blood, serum and a nasopharyngeal or oropharyngeal swab collected by mobile phlebotomists. Over a roughly 2-month period, participants in the prospective study had the option of providing additional blood draws and questionnaires. Before DNA extraction, blood samples from the prospective study were shipped at room temperature or frozen.

TCRbeta CDR3 regions were amplified from genomic DNA by means of the immunoSEQ Assay, a bias-controlled multiplex PCR. Turning to the authors' computational methods: Within the assay, amplification of reference gene primers was used to estimate how many nucleated cells each sample contained. To quantify the absolute abundance of each unique TCRbeta CDR3 rearrangement, sequence reads were collapsed and filtered. For each sample, productive Simpson clonality was calculated as the square root of Simpson's diversity index across productive rearrangements. The source is immuneACCESS, and TCRdb retained only in-frame sequences with V and J called. Part of the clones is not carried over; for the studies checked, unresolved V genes explain less than half of this, and the remainder is unexplained. Clone size and V and J calls were adopted from that table, with D and trimming inferred from the DNA. The sample profile shows about 220,000 clones; 80% to 85% of them were found once. The biggest ten clones account for 6.8% of the sample.

The sequencing sample was made of PBMCs or T cells enriched from blood (not recorded which). The chain is assembled from TRBV5-1 and TRBJ2-5; TRBD2 is a possible D gene, resting on 6 matching bases. The clonotype was recovered from a woman between 40 and 55 years old who had recovered from COVID-19. The nucleotide sequence is given as TGCGCCAGCAGCCTGCAAGTGGGGGGAGAGACCCAGTACTTC. Its protein is CASSLQVGGETQYF.